The 5 T cell receptor beta chains below were found in one sample sequenced in a study of OX40 agonist ivuxolimab in advanced cancers. Assay used: immunoSEQ multiplex PCR; TCRdb lists only in-frame clones, some missing. The sample has tens of thousands of clones; approximately 84% are singletons. This material consisted of CD4+ or CD8+ T cells sorted from blood, taken in a trial of the OX40 agonist ivuxolimab. These receptors all stem from an adult with an advanced solid tumor such as melanoma, head and neck, liver or kidney cancer.

The chain is built from TRBV6-6 and TRBJ1-5; TRBD1 is a possible D gene (6 bases). In germline, CDR1 is MNHNY, CDR2 SVGAGI (reference sequence). V was shortened by 6 bases and J by 2 bases, with 14 bases between the two germline ends. There are 15 residues in the CDR3. CDR3 DNA: TGTGCCAGCAGCCAACAGGGAAGCGGCAATCAGCCCCAGCATTTT. It is translated as CASSQQGSGNQPQHF.

This clone was detected once. This chain uses TRBV28 with TRBJ1-5; 7 nucleotides align to TRBD1. Germline values: CDR1 MDHEN, CDR2 SYDVKM. CDR3 length: 15 amino acids. J gave up 8 bases and V 4 bases, and 11 bases lay outside the gene matches. CDR3 sequence reads: CASSSQQGIGKPQHF. The CDR3 nucleotides read TGTGCCAGCAGTTCCCAACAGGGGATTGGTAAGCCCCAGCATTTT.

The chain recombines TRBV10-3 with TRBJ2-3, with 7 bases lining up with TRBD2. The CDR3 consists of 16 residues. Germline CDR1 is ENHRY and CDR2 is SYGVKD. V was clipped by 1 base and J by 3 bases; unmatched bases: 7. CDR3 DNA sequence: TGTGCCATCAGTGAGTTCCTTAGACTAGCAACAGATACGCAGTATTTT. As protein: CAISEFLRLATDTQYF.

The chain carries TRBV4-3 and TRBJ2-1; 8 bases match TRBD2. Germline CDR1 LGHNA, CDR2 YSLEER. This CDR3 contains 17 residues. V lost 2 bases and J lost 4; bases outside the gene matches: 10. The CDR3 loop reads CASSQNRGGVSYNEQFF. As DNA, the CDR3 is TGCGCCAGCAGCCAAAACCGGGGGGGAGTGTCGTACAATGAGCAGTTCTTC.

In its sample, this clone was seen once. The chain has TRBV27 and TRBJ1-1, with 10 nucleotides matching TRBD1. The V gene's germline CDR1 is MNHEY and CDR2 SMNVEV (reference sequence). The V and J ends lost 4 bases and 4 bases, in that order; junction bases with no gene match: 6. The CDR3 is made up of 15 amino acids. CDR3 DNA: TGTGCCAGCAGTTCGGGACAGGGGAGGACCACTGAAGCTTTCTTT. This sequence encodes CASSSGQGRTTEAFF.